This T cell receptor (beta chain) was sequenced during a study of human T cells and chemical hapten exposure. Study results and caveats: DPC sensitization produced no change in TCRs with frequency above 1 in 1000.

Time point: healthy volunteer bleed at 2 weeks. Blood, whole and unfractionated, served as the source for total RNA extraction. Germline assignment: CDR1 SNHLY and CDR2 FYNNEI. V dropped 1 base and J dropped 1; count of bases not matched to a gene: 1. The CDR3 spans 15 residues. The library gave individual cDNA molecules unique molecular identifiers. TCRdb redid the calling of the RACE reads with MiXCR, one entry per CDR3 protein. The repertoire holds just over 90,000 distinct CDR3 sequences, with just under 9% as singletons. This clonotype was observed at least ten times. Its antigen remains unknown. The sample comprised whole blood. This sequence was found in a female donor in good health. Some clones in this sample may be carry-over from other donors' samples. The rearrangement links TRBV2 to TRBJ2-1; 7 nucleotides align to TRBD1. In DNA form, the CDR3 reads TGTGCCAGCAGTGAAGACAGGGGATCCTACAATGAGCAGTTCTTC. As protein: CASSEDRGSYNEQFF.